This TCR beta chain was sequenced for a study of shared clonotypes between healthy human individuals. About the research overall: Serving as donors were a couple of women and a few men, whose ages spanned 18 to 49.

About this clone: Its antigen is unknown.

Using immunoSEQ multiplex PCR, the repertoire was profiled, and TCRdb retains in-frame clones only, with some absent. The sample holds about 2.4 million clones, roughly nine tenths seen once. Whole-study findings and limits: Some naive CD4 clonotypes, around 5%, turned up in common across four donors. Among donors, sharing of clonotypes was expected to be affected by sequencing depth. Some clonotypes were shared by all four sorted-subset donors, while others were not shared. The non-shared ones had lower generation probabilities than the shared ones.

This clonotype was sampled from a man between 18 and 29 years old in good health. The sample was naive CD4+ T cells sorted from blood. Noted subset: CD45RA+ positively selected.

This CDR3 reads CASSPLAGDSYEQYF. The CDR3 nucleotides read TGTGCCAGCAGCCCCTTAGCGGGGGACTCCTACGAGCAGTACTTC. This chain joins TRBV13 and TRBJ2-7; 9 bases line up with TRBD2. CDR3 length: 15 residues. The V and J ends lost 5 bases and 0 bases, in that order; junction bases with no gene match: 5. From germline, CDR1 is PRHDT and CDR2 FYEKMQ (reference sequence).